One TCR beta chain is described in this entry. Its antigen remains unidentified. These data come from a study of T-cell memory formation after mild COVID-19. General study points: The study found balanced CD4/CD8 in clones contracting day 15 to 85 and a CD4+ lean in later expanders. The pre-infection memory compartment contained some responding clones, suggesting cross-reactive memory joined.

TCRdb re-called the 5' RACE reads with MiXCR, one entry per CDR3 protein. The table lists roughly 280,000 distinct CDR3 sequences, around 8% of them singletons. Trimming removed 8 bases from V and 8 bases from J, with 15 bases in between. This CDR3 is built from 12 residues. The germline V gene encodes CDR1 MNHNS and CDR2 SASEGT. The V call is TRBV6-1, the J call TRBJ1-2; D perhaps matches TRBD1 (5 bases). The clonotype originates from a man aged 18 to 30 who had mild COVID-19 (a few samples of this study predate the infection). Cell type and time point are not known. The material sequenced was PBMCs or a T cell subset sorted from them (not recorded which). The CDR3 spells CASDEGARGYTF. CDR3 coding DNA: TGTGCCAGCGATGAAGGGGCACGCGGCTACACCTTC.